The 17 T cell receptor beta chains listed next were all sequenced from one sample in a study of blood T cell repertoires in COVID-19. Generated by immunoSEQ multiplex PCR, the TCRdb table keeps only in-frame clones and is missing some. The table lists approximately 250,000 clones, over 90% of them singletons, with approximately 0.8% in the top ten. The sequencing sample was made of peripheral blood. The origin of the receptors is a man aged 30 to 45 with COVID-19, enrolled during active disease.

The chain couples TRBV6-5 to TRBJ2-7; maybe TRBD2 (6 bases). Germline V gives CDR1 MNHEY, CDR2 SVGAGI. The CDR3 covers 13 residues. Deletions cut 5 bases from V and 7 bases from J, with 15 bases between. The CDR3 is CASSRQRAREQYF. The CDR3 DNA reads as TGTGCCAGCAGTCGACAGCGGGCGAGGGAGCAGTACTTC.

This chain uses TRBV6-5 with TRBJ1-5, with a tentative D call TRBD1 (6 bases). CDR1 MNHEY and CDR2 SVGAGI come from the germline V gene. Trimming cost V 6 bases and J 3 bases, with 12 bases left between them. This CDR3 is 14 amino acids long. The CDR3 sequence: CASRTGTNNQPQHF. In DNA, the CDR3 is TGTGCCAGCAGAACCGGGACAAACAATCAGCCCCAGCATTTT.

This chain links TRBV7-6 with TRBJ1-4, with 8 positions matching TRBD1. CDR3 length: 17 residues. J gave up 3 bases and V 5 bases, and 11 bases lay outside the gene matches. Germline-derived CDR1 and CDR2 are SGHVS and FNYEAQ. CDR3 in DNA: TGTGCCAGCAGCCTGGGACAGGCCGACGAAGCTAATGAAAAACTGTTTTTT. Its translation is CASSLGQADEANEKLFF.

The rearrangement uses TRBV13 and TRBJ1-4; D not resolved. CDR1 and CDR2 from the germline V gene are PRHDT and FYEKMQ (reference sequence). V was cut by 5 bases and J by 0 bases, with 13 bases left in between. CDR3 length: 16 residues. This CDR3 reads CASSPRRMSTNEKLFF. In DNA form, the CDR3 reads TGTGCCAGCAGCCCCCGGAGGATGTCAACTAATGAAAAACTGTTTTTT.

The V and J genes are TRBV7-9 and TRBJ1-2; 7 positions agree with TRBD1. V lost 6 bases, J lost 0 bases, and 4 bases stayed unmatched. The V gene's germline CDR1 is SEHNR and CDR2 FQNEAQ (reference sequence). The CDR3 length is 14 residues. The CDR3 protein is CASSAGQSNYGYTF. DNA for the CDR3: TGTGCCAGCAGTGCGGGACAGTCTAACTATGGCTACACCTTC.

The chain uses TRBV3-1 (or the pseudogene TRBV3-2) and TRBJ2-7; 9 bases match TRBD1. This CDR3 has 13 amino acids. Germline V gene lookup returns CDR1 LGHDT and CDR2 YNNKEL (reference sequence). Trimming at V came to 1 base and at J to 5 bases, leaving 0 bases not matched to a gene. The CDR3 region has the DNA TGTGCCAGCAGCCAAGGGACAGGGGACGAGCAGTACTTC. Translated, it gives CASSQGTGDEQYF.

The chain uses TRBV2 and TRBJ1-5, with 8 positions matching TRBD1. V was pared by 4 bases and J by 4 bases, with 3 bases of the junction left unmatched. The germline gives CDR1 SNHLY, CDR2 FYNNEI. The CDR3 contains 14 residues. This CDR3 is CASSVNRGNQPQHF. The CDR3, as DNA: TGTGCCAGCAGTGTTAACAGGGGGAATCAGCCCCAGCATTTT.

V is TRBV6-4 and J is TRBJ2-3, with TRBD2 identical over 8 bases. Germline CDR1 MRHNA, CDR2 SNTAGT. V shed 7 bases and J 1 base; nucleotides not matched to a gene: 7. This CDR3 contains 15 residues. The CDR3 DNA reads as TGTGCCAGCAACGGGGGGGCGTGGGGCACAGATACGCAGTATTTT. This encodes CASNGGAWGTDTQYF.

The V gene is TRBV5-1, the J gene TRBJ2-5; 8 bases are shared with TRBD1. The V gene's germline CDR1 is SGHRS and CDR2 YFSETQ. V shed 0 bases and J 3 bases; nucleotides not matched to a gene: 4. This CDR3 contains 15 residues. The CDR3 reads CASSLGQGTEETQYF. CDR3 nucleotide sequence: TGCGCCAGCAGCTTGGGACAGGGGACTGAAGAGACCCAGTACTTC.

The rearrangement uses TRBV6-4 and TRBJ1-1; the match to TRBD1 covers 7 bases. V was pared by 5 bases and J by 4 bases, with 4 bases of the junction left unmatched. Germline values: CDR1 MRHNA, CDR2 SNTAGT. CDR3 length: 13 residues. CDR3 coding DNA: TGTGCCAGCAGTACACAGGGGAGCACTGAAGCTTTCTTT. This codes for CASSTQGSTEAFF.

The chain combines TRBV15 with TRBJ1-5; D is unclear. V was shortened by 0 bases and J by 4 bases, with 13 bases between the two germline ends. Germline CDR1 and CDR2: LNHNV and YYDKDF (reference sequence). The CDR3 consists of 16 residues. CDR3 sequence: CATSRDRGLANQPQHF. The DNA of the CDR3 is TGTGCCACCAGCAGAGATCGGGGATTGGCGAATCAGCCCCAGCATTTT. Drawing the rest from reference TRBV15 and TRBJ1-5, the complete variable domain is DAMVIQNPRYQVTQFGKPVTLSCSQTLNHNVMYWYQQKSSQAPKLLFHYYDKDFNNEADTPDNFQSRRPNTSFCFLDIRSPGLGDTAMYLCATSRDRGLANQPQHFGDGTRLSIL.

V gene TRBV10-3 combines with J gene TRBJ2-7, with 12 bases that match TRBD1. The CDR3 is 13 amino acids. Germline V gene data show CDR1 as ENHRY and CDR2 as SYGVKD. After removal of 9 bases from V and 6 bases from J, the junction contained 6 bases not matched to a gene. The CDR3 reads CAITGTGGGEQYF. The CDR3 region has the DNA TGTGCCATTACCGGGACAGGGGGCGGCGAGCAGTACTTC.

The CDR3 bases are TGTGCCAGCAGTTACGGGGGGGGGCCTGAAGCTTTCTTT. Residues: CASSYGGGPEAFF. The chain joins TRBV6-5 to TRBJ1-1, with a possible D match to TRBD1 (6 bases). V shed 2 bases and J shed 6 bases, with 10 bases lying between them. CDR1 is MNHEY, CDR2 SVGAGI, per germline. The CDR3 is 13 amino acids.

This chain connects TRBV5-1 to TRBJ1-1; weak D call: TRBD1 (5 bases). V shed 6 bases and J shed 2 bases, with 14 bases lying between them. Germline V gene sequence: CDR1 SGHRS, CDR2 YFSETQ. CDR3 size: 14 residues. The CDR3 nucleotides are TGCGCCAGCACCCCCTCGGGACTTAACACTGAAGCTTTCTTT. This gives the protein CASTPSGLNTEAFF.

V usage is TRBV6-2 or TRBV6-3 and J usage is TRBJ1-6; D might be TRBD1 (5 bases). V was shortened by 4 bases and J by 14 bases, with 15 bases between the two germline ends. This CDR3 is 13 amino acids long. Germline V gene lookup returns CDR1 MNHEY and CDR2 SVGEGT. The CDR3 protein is CASSFRQSTALHF. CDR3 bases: TGTGCCAGCAGTTTTAGACAGTCGACGGCCCTCCACTTT.

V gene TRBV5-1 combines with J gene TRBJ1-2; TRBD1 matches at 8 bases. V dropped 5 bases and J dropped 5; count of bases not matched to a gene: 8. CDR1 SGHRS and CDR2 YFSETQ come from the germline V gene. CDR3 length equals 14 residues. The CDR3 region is CASRTGQGRYGYTF. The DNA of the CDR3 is TGCGCCAGCAGAACCGGACAGGGAAGATATGGCTACACCTTC.

The CDR3 DNA is TGTGCCAGCAGCCCCGGACAGGGCTATAATTCACCCCTCCACTTT. Protein sequence: CASSPGQGYNSPLHF. This chain links TRBV7-9 with TRBJ1-6, with 8 positions matching TRBD1. CDR1 and CDR2 (germline): SEHNR, FQNEAQ (reference sequence). The CDR3 runs to 15 residues. With V trimmed by 5 bases and J by 3 bases, 3 bases remained unmatched.